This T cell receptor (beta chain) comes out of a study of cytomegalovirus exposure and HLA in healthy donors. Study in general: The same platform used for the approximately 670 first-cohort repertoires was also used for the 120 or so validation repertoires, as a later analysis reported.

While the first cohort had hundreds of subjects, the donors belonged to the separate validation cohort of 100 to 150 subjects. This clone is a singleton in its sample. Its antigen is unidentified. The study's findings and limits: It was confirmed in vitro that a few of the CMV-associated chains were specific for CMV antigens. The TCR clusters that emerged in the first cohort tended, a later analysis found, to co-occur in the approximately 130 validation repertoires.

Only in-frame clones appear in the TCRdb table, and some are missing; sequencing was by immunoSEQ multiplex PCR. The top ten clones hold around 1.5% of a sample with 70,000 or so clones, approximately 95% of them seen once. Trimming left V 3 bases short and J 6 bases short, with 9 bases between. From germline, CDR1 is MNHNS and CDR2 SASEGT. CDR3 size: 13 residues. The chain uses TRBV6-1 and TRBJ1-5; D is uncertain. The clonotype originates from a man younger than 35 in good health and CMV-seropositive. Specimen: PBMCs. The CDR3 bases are TGTGCCAGCAGTGATCAAGCTGTTCAGCCCCAGCATTTT. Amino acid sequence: CASSDQAVQPQHF.